This T cell receptor (beta chain) was recorded in a study of blood T cells in healthy people across ages. Sample-barcoded 5' priming and a J-beta primer mix drove a second PCR of roughly 6 to 12 cycles. TCRdb itself ran the 5' RACE reads through MiXCR, one entry per CDR3 protein. The repertoire holds hundreds of thousands of distinct CDR3 sequences, with 45% to 70% as singletons. In each sample, at least 6.5 million PBMCs were isolated. Input material: blood. This receptor was taken from a man aged 40-55 years in good health.

DNA of the CDR3: TGCGCCAGCAGTGGGGATTACCAAGAGACCCAGTACTTC. Residues: CASSGDYQETQYF. The chain carries TRBV5-1 and TRBJ2-5; no definite D call. This CDR3 is 13 amino acids long. V was pared by 5 bases and J by 0 bases, with 8 bases between. In germline, CDR1 is SGHRS, CDR2 YFSETQ.